The clone carrying this TCR beta chain occurred many times. Its antigen is still unknown. V was clipped by 4 bases and J by 0 bases; unmatched bases: 4. The CDR3 is made up of 14 amino acids. The V gene's germline CDR1 is SQVTM and CDR2 ANQGSEA. Individual cDNA molecules received unique molecular identifiers during library preparation. MiXCR, applied by TCRdb to the 5' RACE reads, yields one record per CDR3 protein. Counted here are 80,000 or so distinct CDR3 sequences, more than 12% occurring once; the ten biggest clones make up 3% to 3.5%. This record comes from a study of early T cells in non-severe SARS-CoV-2 infection. Turning to the study itself: Chains from this unsorted whole-blood bulk RNA could not be paired. Study findings and constraints: Anti-spike CD8 responses were favored by VDJdb matching, which missed private and CD4 specificities.

The clonotype originates from an adult who was a healthcare worker with PCR-confirmed SARS-CoV-2 infection or an uninfected control (not recorded which). The chain combines TRBV29-1 with TRBJ2-3; TRBD1 agrees at 7 bases. Sequences were obtained from whole blood. The CDR3 bases are TGCAGCGTTGGGGGGACAGTCAGCACAGATACGCAGTATTTT. It specifies CSVGGTVSTDTQYF.